These 11 T cell receptor beta chains originate from one sample sequenced in a study of blood T cell repertoires in COVID-19 (dated by TCRdb to the early 2020s). The library was produced with the immunoSEQ multiplex PCR assay. TCRdb obtained this table from immuneACCESS and retained in-frame rearrangements with V and J assigned. These tables miss some clones; where compared with another copy, unresolved V genes account for less than half of the shortfall, and the remainder is unexplained. This sample has 300,000 to 500,000 clones in its table, and approximately 85% of those were observed once. Together, the top ten hold 2% to 2.5% of the sample. Sequencing was performed on PBMCs or T cells enriched from blood (not recorded which). The receptors originated from a woman in her thirties or forties with acute COVID-19.

This clone showed up just once. The rearrangement uses TRBV2 and TRBJ2-1, with 9 bases that match TRBD2. The CDR3 covers 14 residues. Germline-derived CDR1 and CDR2 are SNHLY and FYNNEI. V was pared by 7 bases and J by 4 bases, with 5 bases of the junction left unmatched. CDR3 in DNA: TGTGCCAGCAAGGCGGGGGGGCTTTACAATGAGCAGTTCTTC. It encodes CASKAGGLYNEQFF.

V and J are TRBV5-8 and TRBJ2-7; the match to TRBD1 covers 9 bases. Germline lookup yields CDR1 SGHTS and CDR2 YDEGEE. The V and J ends lost 10 bases and 5 bases, in that order; junction bases with no gene match: 10. The CDR3 is 13 amino acids. CDR3 sequence (DNA): TGTGCCGGAAGAAACAGGGGGCGAGACGAGCAGTACTTC. Translating it yields CAGRNRGRDEQYF.

CDR3 bases: TGTGCCTGGAGCGACAGAGCGGGCACTGAAGCTTTCTTT. This translates into CAWSDRAGTEAFF. The chain joins TRBV30 to TRBJ1-1, with D maybe TRBD1 (5 bases). This CDR3 comprises 13 residues. The germline V and J ends were trimmed by 3 bases and 4 bases, with 12 bases remaining between them. Germline CDR1 GTSNPN, CDR2 SVGIG (reference sequence).

This clone was seen only once. The chain is built from TRBV1 and TRBJ2-7; TRBD2 is the table's D call, not checked against the DNA. TRBV1 is a pseudogene segment. The CDR3 totals 20 residues. CDR3 sequence reads: CTSSQAIVSWFGTSEYEQYF. The DNA of the CDR3 is TGCACCAGCAGCCAAGCTATAGTTTCATGGTTCGGGACTAGCGAATACGAGCAGTACTTC.

This clone was recorded only once. This chain links TRBV5-1 with TRBJ1-1; 8 bases align to TRBD1. Germline V gives CDR1 SGHRS, CDR2 YFSETQ. Trimming at V came to 2 bases and at J to 2 bases, leaving 8 bases not matched to a gene. The CDR3 covers 16 residues. CDR3 amino acids: CASSFGQGKGNTEAFF. CDR3 DNA: TGCGCCAGCAGCTTCGGACAGGGTAAGGGAAACACTGAAGCTTTCTTT.

V is TRBV7-9 and J is TRBJ1-5, with D unclear. There are 12 residues in the CDR3. The germline V and J ends were trimmed by 1 base and 6 bases, with 4 bases remaining between them. Looked up from germline, CDR1 is SEHNR and CDR2 is FQNEAQ (reference sequence). The CDR3 region is CASSLDGQPQHF. CDR3 nucleotide sequence: TGTGCCAGCAGCTTAGACGGTCAGCCCCAGCATTTT.

This clone was recorded only once. The chain links TRBV29-1 to TRBJ1-3; D call uncertain. The CDR3 has 13 amino acids. Trimming took 3 bases from V and 1 from J, leaving 7 bases between them. CDR1 and CDR2 (germline): SQVTM, ANQGSEA. DNA for the CDR3: TGCAGCGTTGAGAAACAATCTGGAAACACCATATATTTT. Translation gives CSVEKQSGNTIYF.

The chain uses TRBV2 and TRBJ2-1; 8 positions agree with TRBD1. The CDR3 runs to 16 residues. With 6 bases clipped from V and 3 bases from J, the junction kept 10 bases outside the gene matches. Germline V gene sequence: CDR1 SNHLY, CDR2 FYNNEI. This CDR3 is CASSPRAGQVYNEQFF. Here the CDR3 DNA reads TGTGCCAGCAGCCCTAGGGCGGGACAGGTCTACAATGAGCAGTTCTTC.

This rearrangement joins TRBV7-9 to TRBJ1-2, with unresolved D. The CDR3 is 16 amino acids. The V end was cut by 4 bases, the J end by 1 base, with 16 bases between. Germline V lookup: CDR1 SEHNR, CDR2 FQNEAQ (reference sequence). The CDR3 DNA reads as TGTGCCAGCAGCTCCACCCGCACAGTGATTAACTATGGCTACACCTTC. Translated, it gives CASSSTRTVINYGYTF.

The chain carries TRBV6-5 and TRBJ1-1; TRBD1 matches 7 bases. Trimming cost V 6 bases and J 4 bases; bases outside gene matches: 5. Germline V gene lookup returns CDR1 MNHEY and CDR2 SVGAGI. The CDR3 consists of 13 residues. DNA for the CDR3: TGTGCCAGCAGCCGTAGACAGGGCACTGAAGCTTTCTTT. Its translation: CASSRRQGTEAFF.

The CDR3 reads CASSLTGQGSQSPLHF. In DNA, the CDR3 is TGCGCCAGCAGCTTGACCGGACAGGGTTCACAATCACCCCTCCACTTT. This chain uses TRBV5-1 with TRBJ1-6; 8 bases fit TRBD1. The V segment lost 1 base and the J segment 10 bases; nucleotides outside the gene matches: 10. The CDR3 covers 16 residues. Germline-derived CDR1 and CDR2 are SGHRS and YFSETQ.